This T cell receptor (beta chain) was identified in a study of blood T cell repertoires in COVID-19. Original handling: Amplifying reference gene primers gave estimates of nucleated cell counts. Profiling relied on immunoSEQ multiplex PCR, and the TCRdb table lists in-frame clones only, not all of them. That table gives V, J and clone size, and the DNA gave D and trimming. Here the sample spans a few hundred thousand clones, about 81% being singletons. V was clipped by 2 bases and J by 2 bases, with 12 bases between them. This CDR3 spans 15 amino acids. Germline lookup yields CDR1 SGDLS and CDR2 YYNGEE.

The clonotype was recovered from a woman older than 75 with COVID-19, enrolled during active disease. Source material: peripheral blood. The V call is TRBV9, the J call TRBJ2-3, with D tentatively TRBD1 (6 bases). The CDR3 reads CASSVRGSYTDTQYF. CDR3 DNA: TGTGCCAGCAGCGTGAGGGGGTCCTACACAGATACGCAGTATTTT.